The clone carrying this TCR beta chain was seen once. V dropped 2 bases and J dropped 10; count of bases not matched to a gene: 4. The CDR3 is 14 residues long. From germline, CDR1 is SGHDN and CDR2 FVKESK. This specimen comes from a study of blood T cell repertoires in COVID-19. Authors' analysis steps: It was from reference gene primer amplification that nucleated cell counts were estimated. Profiling relied on immunoSEQ multiplex PCR, and the TCRdb table lists in-frame clones only, not all of them. That table supplies the V and J calls and clone size; D and trimming were determined from the DNA. The sample has about 270,000 clones, about nine tenths seen once.

The sample comprised PBMCs or T cells enriched from blood (not recorded which). This clonotype originated in a woman between 45 and 65 years old who had recovered from COVID-19. The chain recombines TRBV14 with TRBJ2-6; TRBD1 aligns across 8 bases. CDR3 in amino acids: CASSQLTGGNVLTF. The CDR3 DNA is TGTGCCAGCAGCCAACTTACAGGGGGAAACGTCCTGACTTTC.